This T cell receptor beta chain was identified during a study of shared clonotypes between healthy human individuals. Study-wide background: CD4 naive cells filled three plates per donor, CD4 memory three, CD8 naive two and CD8 memory one.

Partitioning of CD4+ cells yielded a CD45RA+ naive subset and a CD45RA-negative memory subset. General study findings and limits: Estimated richness was generally greater in naive than memory subsets.

In the original processing: Junction-only sequences produced by ImmunoSEQ had no quality scores, so filtering differed. TCRdb's table, derived via immunoSEQ multiplex PCR, lists solely in-frame clones and lacks some. D and trimming come from the DNA, and the V and J calls and clone size come from that table. Among 980,000 or so clones listed, 70% to 85% were seen once. To note about this clone: What it binds is unknown.

The V gene lost 4 bases and the J gene lost 1 base, with 8 bases spanning the gap. Per germline, CDR1 SGHRS and CDR2 YFSETQ. CDR3 length equals 13 residues. This TCR was sampled from a man aged 18 to 29 in good health. The sample comprised memory CD4+ T cells sorted from blood. Noted subset: CD45RA-negative fraction. The chain couples TRBV5-1 to TRBJ1-1; D is undetermined. This CDR3 reads CASSSQRNTEAFF. CDR3 in DNA: TGCGCCAGCAGCAGTCAGAGGAACACTGAAGCTTTCTTT.